The table lists the clone carrying this T cell receptor (beta chain) with a few counts. Its antigen is undetermined. This specimen belongs to a study of T-cell reconstitution after alpha-beta-depleted transplantation in children. Findings and limits, study-wide: Alpha-beta T cells present about two months after transplant were reported to originate from several hundred expanded graft clones. Day-60 TCRbeta diversity that was high in some patients was derived from surviving recipient T cells and thymic progenitors. Counts and diversity of T cells one year after transplant came mostly from newly produced T cells.

The authors prepared the TCRbeta library with unique molecular identifiers. TCRdb processed the PCR reads anew with MiXCR; each CDR3 protein has one entry. The table lists about 980,000 distinct CDR3 sequences, about 29% of them singletons. From germline, CDR1 is SGHRS and CDR2 YFSETQ. This CDR3 has 15 residues. Deletions cut 2 bases from V and 1 base from J, with 11 bases between. The rearrangement links TRBV5-1 to TRBJ2-3; D uncertain. Here the sequenced sample was PBMCs, mostly from graft donor cells, taken 360 days after TCRalphabeta/CD19-depleted stem cell transplant. The clonotype comes from a boy younger than two who had a stem cell transplant for SCID, so the T cells may come from the graft donor. The CDR3 protein is CASSFYGEGTDTQYF. DNA of the CDR3: TGCGCCAGCAGCTTTTACGGAGAGGGCACAGATACGCAGTATTTT.